This T cell receptor (beta chain) derives from a study of blood T cell repertoires in COVID-19. Across the study: There were acute and convalescent COVID-19 samples, and they came from the United States, Italy and Spain.

In the source study's methods: Amplification of reference gene primers was used by the study to estimate nucleated cell counts. Only in-frame clones appear in the TCRdb table, and some are missing; sequencing was by immunoSEQ multiplex PCR. V, J and clone size reflect that table, while D and trimming were determined from the DNA. Seen here are around 160,000 clones, 75% to 85% observed once, and the top ten hold approximately 8.4%. The sequencing input was peripheral blood. This receptor was taken from a human donor with acute or convalescent COVID-19. The donor label of this sample is uncertain.

The CDR3 DNA sequence: TGTGCCAGCAGTTCCGGGACAGGATTTGGCTACACCTTC. Its protein is CASSSGTGFGYTF. The V call is TRBV6-2 or TRBV6-3, the J call TRBJ1-2, with 8 bases aligning to TRBD1. V gave up 4 bases and J gave up 7 bases; unmatched junction bases: 5. This CDR3 spans 13 amino acids. The V gene's germline CDR1 is MNHEY and CDR2 SVGEGT.